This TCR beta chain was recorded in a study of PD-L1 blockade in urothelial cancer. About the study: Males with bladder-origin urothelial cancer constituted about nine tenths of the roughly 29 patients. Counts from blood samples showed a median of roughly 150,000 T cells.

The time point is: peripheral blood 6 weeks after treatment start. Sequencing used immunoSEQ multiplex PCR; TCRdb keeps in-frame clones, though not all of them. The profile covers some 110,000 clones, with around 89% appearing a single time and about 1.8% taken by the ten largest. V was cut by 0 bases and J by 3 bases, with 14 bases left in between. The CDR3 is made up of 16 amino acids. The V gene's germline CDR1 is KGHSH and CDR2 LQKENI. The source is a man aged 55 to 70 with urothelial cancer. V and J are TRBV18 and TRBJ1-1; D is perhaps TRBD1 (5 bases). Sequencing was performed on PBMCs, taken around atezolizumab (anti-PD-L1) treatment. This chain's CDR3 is CASSPPNRGRDTEAFF. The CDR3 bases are TGTGCCAGCTCACCACCGAATAGGGGAAGGGACACTGAAGCTTTCTTT.